Listed below are T cell receptor beta chains from one sample, sequenced in a study of T-cell memory formation after mild COVID-19. TCRdb redid the calling of the 5' RACE reads with MiXCR, one entry per CDR3 protein. This table holds 380,000 or so distinct CDR3 sequences, roughly an eighth found once. Material: PBMCs or a T cell subset sorted from them (not recorded which). All receptors derive from a man aged 18 to 29 who had mild COVID-19 (a few samples of this study predate the infection). Cell type and time point are not known. Each CDR3 is given with its conserved first and last residue. Each record gives: V gene, J gene, D gene, CDR3 length, CDR3 protein. The D gene is left open where the match is weak.

v_gene: TRBV12-3/TRBV12-4; j_gene: TRBJ1-5; d_gene: -; len: 14; CDR3aa: CASSFSDGNQPQHF
v_gene: TRBV20-1; j_gene: TRBJ2-4; d_gene: TRBD1; len: 14; CDR3aa: CSVPAVQGADIQYF
v_gene: TRBV7-2; j_gene: TRBJ2-7; d_gene: TRBD2; len: 14; CDR3aa: CASSPSGGSYEQYF
v_gene: TRBV4-1; j_gene: TRBJ1-2; d_gene: TRBD1; len: 13; CDR3aa: CASSQQTGLGYTF
v_gene: TRBV3-1; j_gene: TRBJ1-2; d_gene: -; len: 12; CDR3aa: CASSQGASGYTF
v_gene: TRBV7-9; j_gene: TRBJ2-5; d_gene: -; len: 15; CDR3aa: CASSPPLIAEETQYF
v_gene: TRBV5-1; j_gene: TRBJ1-2; d_gene: TRBD1; len: 16; CDR3aa: CASSLDMGQATYGYTF
v_gene: TRBV25-1; j_gene: TRBJ2-3; d_gene: -; len: 16; CDR3aa: CASSLRDLGGTDTQYF
v_gene: TRBV5-1; j_gene: TRBJ1-2; d_gene: -; len: 16; CDR3aa: CASNAGTGETFYGYTF
v_gene: TRBV7-2; j_gene: TRBJ2-3; d_gene: -; len: 13; CDR3aa: CASSFSFTDTQYF
v_gene: TRBV24-1; j_gene: TRBJ2-3; d_gene: -; len: 12; CDR3aa: CATWLRGRVGYF
v_gene: TRBV6-5; j_gene: TRBJ1-2; d_gene: TRBD1; len: 18; CDR3aa: CASSGLRQGAKFRYGYTF
v_gene: TRBV6-2/TRBV6-3; j_gene: TRBJ1-2; d_gene: -; len: 13; CDR3aa: CASSYLWGYGYTF
v_gene: TRBV4-1; j_gene: TRBJ2-3; d_gene: -; len: 17; CDR3aa: CASSQESGISGADTQYF
v_gene: TRBV3-1; j_gene: TRBJ1-1; d_gene: -; len: 15; CDR3aa: CASSQDGTTNTEAFF
v_gene: TRBV10-3; j_gene: TRBJ2-2; d_gene: -; len: 15; CDR3aa: CAISELQKNTGELFF
v_gene: TRBV2; j_gene: TRBJ1-6; d_gene: -; len: 15; CDR3aa: CASSEGGFLPSPLHF
v_gene: TRBV19; j_gene: TRBJ2-1; d_gene: TRBD2; len: 17; CDR3aa: CASSIRIASGSYNEQFF
v_gene: TRBV2; j_gene: TRBJ2-7; d_gene: TRBD1; len: 14; CDR3aa: CASSAGGVQDEQYF
v_gene: TRBV18; j_gene: TRBJ1-6; d_gene: TRBD1; len: 15; CDR3aa: CASSPRDSYNSPLHF
v_gene: TRBV5-1; j_gene: TRBJ2-7; d_gene: TRBD1; len: 15; CDR3aa: CASSRGTGGSGEQYF
v_gene: TRBV6-2/TRBV6-3; j_gene: TRBJ1-2; d_gene: TRBD1; len: 13; CDR3aa: CASSHPDRDGYTF
v_gene: TRBV7-9; j_gene: TRBJ2-7; d_gene: -; len: 14; CDR3aa: CASTGAGHSYEQYF
v_gene: TRBV12-3/TRBV12-4; j_gene: TRBJ1-6; d_gene: -; len: 12; CDR3aa: CASRGDRSPLHF
v_gene: TRBV4-1; j_gene: TRBJ2-5; d_gene: TRBD2; len: 21; CDR3aa: CASSQDMVLAGSTWDPETQYF
v_gene: TRBV7-2; j_gene: TRBJ1-1; d_gene: TRBD1; len: 16; CDR3aa: CASSRTRQGMNTEAFF
v_gene: TRBV6-4; j_gene: TRBJ2-5; d_gene: TRBD2; len: 16; CDR3aa: CASSGAGTSRGETQYF
v_gene: TRBV3-1; j_gene: TRBJ2-3; d_gene: TRBD2; len: 16; CDR3aa: CASSHSGTSGTDTQYF
v_gene: TRBV7-8; j_gene: TRBJ2-1; d_gene: TRBD2; len: 17; CDR3aa: CASSLAGGATVYNEQFF
v_gene: TRBV15; j_gene: TRBJ1-2; d_gene: -; len: 14; CDR3aa: CATSAGRTIDGYTF
v_gene: TRBV11-2; j_gene: TRBJ2-5; d_gene: -; len: 14; CDR3aa: CASSLDPYQETQYF
v_gene: TRBV24-1; j_gene: TRBJ2-3; d_gene: -; len: 13; CDR3aa: CATSDLDSDTQYF
v_gene: TRBV28; j_gene: TRBJ1-6; d_gene: TRBD1; len: 14; CDR3aa: CASSIRQGNSPLHF
v_gene: TRBV7-9; j_gene: TRBJ2-7; d_gene: TRBD2; len: 13; CDR3aa: CASKITTSGVQYF
v_gene: TRBV6-2/TRBV6-3; j_gene: TRBJ2-3; d_gene: -; len: 16; CDR3aa: CASSWLTVQGTDTQYF
v_gene: TRBV5-1; j_gene: TRBJ1-3; d_gene: -; len: 17; CDR3aa: CASSPNAGPRTGNTIYF
v_gene: TRBV12-3/TRBV12-4; j_gene: TRBJ1-2; d_gene: TRBD1; len: 12; CDR3aa: CASSPGQGIRAF
v_gene: TRBV21-1; j_gene: TRBJ2-7; d_gene: -; len: 13; CDR3aa: CASTGQGTNEQYF
v_gene: TRBV11-1; j_gene: TRBJ2-3; d_gene: TRBD1; len: 15; CDR3aa: CASSFTGGIADTQYF
v_gene: TRBV5-1; j_gene: TRBJ2-2; d_gene: -; len: 14; CDR3aa: CASSAGPITGELFF
v_gene: TRBV20-1; j_gene: TRBJ2-5; d_gene: TRBD1; len: 13; CDR3aa: CSAPKGGIETQYF
v_gene: TRBV5-1; j_gene: TRBJ1-2; d_gene: TRBD1; len: 14; CDR3aa: CASSLPTGGQSYTF
v_gene: TRBV7-2; j_gene: TRBJ1-1; d_gene: -; len: 15; CDR3aa: CASSFSRASNTEAFF
v_gene: TRBV5-5; j_gene: TRBJ1-6; d_gene: TRBD1; len: 14; CDR3aa: CASSPGTAVSPLHF
v_gene: TRBV6-4; j_gene: TRBJ1-5; d_gene: -; len: 16; CDR3aa: CASPRGRKVDNQPQHF
v_gene: TRBV28; j_gene: TRBJ1-1; d_gene: -; len: 15; CDR3aa: CASSFDYKMNTEAFF